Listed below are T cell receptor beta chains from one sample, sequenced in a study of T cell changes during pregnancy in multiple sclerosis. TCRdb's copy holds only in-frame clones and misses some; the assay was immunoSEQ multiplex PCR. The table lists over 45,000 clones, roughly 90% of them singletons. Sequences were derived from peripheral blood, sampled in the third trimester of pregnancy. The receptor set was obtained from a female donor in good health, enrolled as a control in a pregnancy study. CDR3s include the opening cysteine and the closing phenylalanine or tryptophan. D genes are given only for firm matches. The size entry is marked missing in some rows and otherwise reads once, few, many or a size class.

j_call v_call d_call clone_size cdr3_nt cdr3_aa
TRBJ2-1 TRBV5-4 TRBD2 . TGTGCCAGCAGCTTGCTAGCGGGATACAAAAATGAGCAGTTCTTC CASSLLAGYKNEQFF
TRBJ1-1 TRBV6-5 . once TGTGCCACTGAACAGGGCACTGAAGCTTTCTTT CATEQGTEAFF
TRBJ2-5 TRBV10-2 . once TGCGCCAGCAGGGACAGTTCCTACTCAGAGACCCAGTACTTC CASRDSSYSETQYF
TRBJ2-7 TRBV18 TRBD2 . TGTGCCAGCTCACCACTTAGGCTAGCGGGGGTCGAGCAGTACTTC CASSPLRLAGVEQYF
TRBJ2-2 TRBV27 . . TGTGCCAGCAGTATCGGGGGGCGTATCGGGGAGCTGTTTTTT CASSIGGRIGELFF
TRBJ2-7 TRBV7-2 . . TGTGCCAGCAGTCGGACATCCTCCTACGAGCAGTACTTC CASSRTSSYEQYF
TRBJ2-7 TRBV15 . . TGTGCCACCAGCAGAGGGGGCAGGGGTCCCTCCTACGAGCAGTACTTC CATSRGGRGPSYEQYF
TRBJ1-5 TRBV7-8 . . TGTGCCAGCAGCCTACCAGGGACTACTAATCAGCCCCAGCATTTT CASSLPGTTNQPQHF
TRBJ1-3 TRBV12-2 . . TGTGCAAGTCGCTCCCCTGACAGAAGCTCTGGAAACACCATATATTTT CASRSPDRSSGNTIYF
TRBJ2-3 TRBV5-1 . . TGCGCCAGCAGCTTGGGGCTAGTTGCAGATACGCAGTATTTT CASSLGLVADTQYF
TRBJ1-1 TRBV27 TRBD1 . TGTGCCAGCAGACCGGGACAGGGTGTACGCACTGAAGCTTTCTTT CASRPGQGVRTEAFF
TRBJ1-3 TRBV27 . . TGTGCCAGCAGTTTCGTCTCCTCTGGAAACACCATATATTTT CASSFVSSGNTIYF
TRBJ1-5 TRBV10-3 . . TGTGCCATCAGTGAGGCGGGTAATCAGCCCCAGCATTTT CAISEAGNQPQHF
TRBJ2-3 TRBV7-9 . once TGTGCCAGCAGCCCCGGAAGAACGGGAGCAGATACGCAGTATTTT CASSPGRTGADTQYF
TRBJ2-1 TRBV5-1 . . TGCGCCAGCAGCTTGGCACAGGGTGATGATGAGCAGTTCTTC CASSLAQGDDEQFF
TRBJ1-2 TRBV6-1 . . TGTGCCAGCAGTGAAATGTGGGGCAACTATGGCTACACCTTC CASSEMWGNYGYTF
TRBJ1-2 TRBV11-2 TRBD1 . TGTGCCAGCAGCCAGAGACAGGGCTATGGCTACACCTTC CASSQRQGYGYTF
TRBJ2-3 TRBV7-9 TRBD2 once TGCGCCAGCAGCCAAGGACTAGAGGCAGATACGCAGTATTTT CASSQGLEADTQYF
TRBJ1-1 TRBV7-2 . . TGTGCCAGCAGAAAGGACGGACCGGGAGTGGGTGAAGCTTTCTTT CASRKDGPGVGEAFF
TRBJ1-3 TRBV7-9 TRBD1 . TGTGCCAGCAGCCAGTGGACAGGGAGGTCTGGAAACACCATATATTTT CASSQWTGRSGNTIYF
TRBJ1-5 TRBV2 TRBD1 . TGTGCCAGCAGCGTCCGGGACAGGGGTCAGCCCCAGCATTTT CASSVRDRGQPQHF
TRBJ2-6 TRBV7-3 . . TGTGCCAGCAGCTATGCGGGCGGATCTGGGGCCAACGTCCTGACTTTC CASSYAGGSGANVLTF
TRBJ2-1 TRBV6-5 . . TGTGCCAGCAGTTACTCGAGGGCCAACTACAATGAGCAGTTCTTC CASSYSRANYNEQFF
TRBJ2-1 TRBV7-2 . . TGTGCCAGCAGCTTAGTATCCCGGGATGAGCAGTTCTTC CASSLVSRDEQFF